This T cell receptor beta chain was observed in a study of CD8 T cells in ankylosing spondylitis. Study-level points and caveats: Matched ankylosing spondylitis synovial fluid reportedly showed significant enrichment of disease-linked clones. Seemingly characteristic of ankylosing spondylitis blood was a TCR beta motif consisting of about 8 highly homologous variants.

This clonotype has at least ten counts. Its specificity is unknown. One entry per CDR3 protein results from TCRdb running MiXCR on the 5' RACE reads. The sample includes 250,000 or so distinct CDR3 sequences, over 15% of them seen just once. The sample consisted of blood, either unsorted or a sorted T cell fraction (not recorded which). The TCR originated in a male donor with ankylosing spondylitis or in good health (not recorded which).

The CDR3 is CASSSGLDPRGGSYNEQFF. DNA of the CDR3: TGCGCCAGCAGCTCGGGACTGGACCCGAGAGGTGGCTCCTACAATGAGCAGTTCTTC. The chain joins TRBV5-1 to TRBJ2-1, with D tentatively TRBD2 (6 bases). Looked up from germline, CDR1 is SGHRS and CDR2 is YFSETQ. With 3 bases removed from V and 0 bases from J, the gap between germline ends came to 22 bases. The CDR3 has 19 amino acids.